This is a list of T cell receptor beta chains from one sample in a study of blood T cells in healthy people across ages. TCRdb fed the 5' RACE reads into MiXCR, producing one record per CDR3 protein. The profile shows 730,000 or so distinct CDR3 sequences, about 43% of them singletons. Source material: blood. The receptors shown here come from a man older than 75 in good health. The CDR3 runs from the conserved cysteine through the conserved F or W. The order of the fields is V gene, J gene, clone size, D gene, CDR3 protein, CDR3 DNA. D genes are given only for firm matches. The size of a clone is reported for some rows only, either as once, few or many, or as a class for expanded clones.

TRBV21-1	TRBJ1-6	NA	NA	CASSPRTALYNSPLHF	TGTGCCAGCAGCCCCCGGACAGCTTTATATAATTCACCCCTCCACTTT
TRBV20-1	TRBJ2-5	few	NA	CSGKRWTPGETQYF	TGCAGTGGAAAGAGATGGACACCGGGGGAGACCCAGTACTTC
TRBV18	TRBJ2-1	few	NA	CASSPSGENNEQFF	TGTGCCAGCTCACCCAGCGGCGAAAACAATGAGCAGTTCTTC
TRBV30	TRBJ2-5	NA	NA	CAWGGRWDGETQYF	TGTGCCTGGGGGGGGAGATGGGACGGGGAGACCCAGTACTTC
TRBV10-3	TRBJ2-7	few	TRBD2	CAISGDRDYSNNEQYF	TGTGCCATCAGTGGGGACCGGGACTACTCTAACAATGAGCAGTACTTC
TRBV18	TRBJ2-3	NA	TRBD2	CASSPAARGADTQYF	TGTGCCAGCTCACCAGCTGCTCGGGGGGCAGATACGCAGTATTTT
TRBV29-1	TRBJ2-4	NA	TRBD1	CSVEDFGQVAKSIQYF	TGCAGCGTTGAAGATTTTGGACAGGTAGCCAAAAGCATTCAGTACTTC
TRBV5-1	TRBJ2-7	NA	TRBD1	CASSNRDRRYEQYF	TGCGCCAGCAGCAACCGGGACAGAAGATACGAGCAGTACTTC
TRBV9	TRBJ1-3	few	NA	CASSFGGVGNTIYF	TGTGCCAGCAGCTTTGGCGGGGTCGGAAACACCATATATTTT
TRBV27	TRBJ1-2	few	TRBD1	CASSLRENRGYGYTF	TGTGCCAGCAGTTTAAGAGAGAACAGGGGGTATGGCTACACCTTC
TRBV6-1	TRBJ1-2	few	NA	CASSARGPLYGYTF	TGTGCCAGCAGCGCCCGGGGCCCGCTCTATGGCTACACCTTC
TRBV10-3	TRBJ1-2	few	TRBD1	CAISEPGRDRGGGYTF	TGTGCCATCAGTGAGCCTGGCCGGGACAGGGGTGGAGGCTACACCTTC
TRBV6-6	TRBJ1-4	NA	TRBD1	CASSCPTGGGNEKLFF	TGTGCCAGCAGTTGCCCTACAGGGGGAGGTAATGAAAAACTGTTTTTT
TRBV7-9	TRBJ2-1	NA	TRBD2	CASSFVAGGENEQFF	TGTGCCAGCAGCTTTGTGGCGGGAGGGGAGAATGAGCAGTTCTTC
TRBV7-9	TRBJ2-1	NA	NA	CASSLSWNEQFF	TGTGCCAGCAGCTTAAGCTGGAATGAGCAGTTCTTC
TRBV11-2	TRBJ2-7	NA	NA	CASSPVRRGSEQYF	TGTGCCAGCAGCCCCGTCCGCCGCGGGTCCGAGCAGTACTTC
TRBV7-2	TRBJ2-5	once	NA	CASGGVRGNEQYF	TGTGCCAGCGGGGGGGTCAGGGGTAATGAGCAGTACTTC
TRBV5-1	TRBJ2-7	NA	NA	CASSSYSVRGSSHEQYF	TGCGCCAGCAGCTCCTACAGTGTGAGGGGTTCCTCCCACGAGCAGTACTTC
TRBV5-1	TRBJ2-3	few	NA	CASSLHPSTDTQYF	TGCGCCAGCAGCCTACACCCTAGCACAGATACGCAGTATTTT
TRBV24-1	TRBJ2-5	NA	NA	CATSDIQETQYF	TGTGCCACCAGTGATATACAAGAGACCCAGTACTTC
TRBV20-1	TRBJ1-5	NA	TRBD1	CSAKQGTLNQPQHF	TGCAGTGCTAAACAGGGGACCCTCAATCAGCCCCAGCATTTT
TRBV20-1	TRBJ1-4	few	NA	CSASVGFDEKLFF	TGCAGTGCTAGCGTGGGTTTTGATGAAAAACTGTTTTTT
TRBV6-5	TRBJ1-2	NA	NA	CASSYDPTDSYGYTF	TGTGCCAGCAGTTACGACCCAACGGACAGCTATGGCTACACCTTC
TRBV7-9	TRBJ2-7	NA	NA	CASSLGPLVNEQYF	TGTGCCAGCAGCTTAGGCCCCCTAGTGAATGAGCAGTACTTC
TRBV20-1	TRBJ2-2	NA	TRBD2	CSARESSTGLAHTGELFF	TGCAGTGCTAGAGAATCATCGACGGGACTAGCGCACACCGGGGAGCTGTTTTTT